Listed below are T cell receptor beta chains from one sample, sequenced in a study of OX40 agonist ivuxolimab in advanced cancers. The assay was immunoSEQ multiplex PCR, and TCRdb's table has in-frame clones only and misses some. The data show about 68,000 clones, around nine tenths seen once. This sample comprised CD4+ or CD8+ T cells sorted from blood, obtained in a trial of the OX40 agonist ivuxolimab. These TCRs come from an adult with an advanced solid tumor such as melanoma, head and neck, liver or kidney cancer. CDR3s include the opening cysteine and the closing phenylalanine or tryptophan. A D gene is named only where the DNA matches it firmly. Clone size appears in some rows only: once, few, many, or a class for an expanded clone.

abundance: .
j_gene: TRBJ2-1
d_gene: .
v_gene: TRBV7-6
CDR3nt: TGTGCCAGCAGCTTAGATTGGGGGGGGCCTGTCAATGAGCAGTTCTTC
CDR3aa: CASSLDWGGPVNEQFF

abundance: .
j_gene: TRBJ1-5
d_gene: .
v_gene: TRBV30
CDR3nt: TGTGCCTGGAGTGTGTCCAAGAGGGGACCCCAGCATTTT
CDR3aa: CAWSVSKRGPQHF

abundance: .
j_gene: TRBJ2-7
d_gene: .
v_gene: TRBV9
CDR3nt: TGTGCCAGCAGCGTGGAACCTAGCGTCGCTGCCTACGAGCAGTACTTC
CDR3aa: CASSVEPSVAAYEQYF

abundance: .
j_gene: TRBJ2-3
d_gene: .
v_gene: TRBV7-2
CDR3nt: TGTGCCAGCAGGCCTACCATAGAAGATACGCAGTATTTT
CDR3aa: CASRPTIEDTQYF

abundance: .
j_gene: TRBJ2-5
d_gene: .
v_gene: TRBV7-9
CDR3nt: TGTGCCAGCAGCCTAACCGAGGTCCCAGAGACCCAGTACTTC
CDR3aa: CASSLTEVPETQYF

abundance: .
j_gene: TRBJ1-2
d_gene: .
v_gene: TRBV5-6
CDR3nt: TGTGCCAGCAGCTTGAATCTCGATGGCTACACCTTC
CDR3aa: CASSLNLDGYTF

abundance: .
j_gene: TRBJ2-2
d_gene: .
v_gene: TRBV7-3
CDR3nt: TGTGCCAGCAGCGCACAGGGACCCGGGGAGCTGTTTTTT
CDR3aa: CASSAQGPGELFF

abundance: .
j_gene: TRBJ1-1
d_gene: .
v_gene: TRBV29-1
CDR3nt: TGCAGCGTCGAAGGGGTCGGGAACACTGAAGCTTTCTTT
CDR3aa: CSVEGVGNTEAFF

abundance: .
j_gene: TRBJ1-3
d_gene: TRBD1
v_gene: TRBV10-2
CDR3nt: TGCGCCAGCAGGGCCCGGGACAGCTCTGGAAACACCATATATTTT
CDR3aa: CASRARDSSGNTIYF

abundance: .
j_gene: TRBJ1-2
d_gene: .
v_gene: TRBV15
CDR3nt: TGTGCCACCAGCAAGCCCGGGGGCTACGCTAACTATGGCTACACCTTC
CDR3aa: CATSKPGGYANYGYTF

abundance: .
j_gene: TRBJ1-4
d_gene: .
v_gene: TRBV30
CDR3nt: TGTGCCTGGGAGTCCAGAGGGACTAATGAAAAACTGTTTTTT
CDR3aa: CAWESRGTNEKLFF

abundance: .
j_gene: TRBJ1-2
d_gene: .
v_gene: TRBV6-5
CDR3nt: TGTGCCAGCAGTTACTCGATGGGGGCGGGTTCTGGCTACACCTTC
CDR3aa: CASSYSMGAGSGYTF

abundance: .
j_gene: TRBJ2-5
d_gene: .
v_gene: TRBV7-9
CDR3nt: TGTGCCAGCAGCTCGGTACTGGAAGAGACCCAGTACTTC
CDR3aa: CASSSVLEETQYF

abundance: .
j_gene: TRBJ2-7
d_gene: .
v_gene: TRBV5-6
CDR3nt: TGTGCCAGCAGCTTGGGACTGACCTACGAGCAGTACTTC
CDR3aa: CASSLGLTYEQYF

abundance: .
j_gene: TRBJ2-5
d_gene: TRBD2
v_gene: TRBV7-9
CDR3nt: TGTGCCAGCAGCTTTTCCGGCGGGGGTAATCAAGAGACCCAGTACTTC
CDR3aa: CASSFSGGGNQETQYF

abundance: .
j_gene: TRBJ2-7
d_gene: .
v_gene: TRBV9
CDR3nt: TGTGCCAGCAGCGTAGGGGCAGGCTCCTACGAGCAGTACTTC
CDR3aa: CASSVGAGSYEQYF

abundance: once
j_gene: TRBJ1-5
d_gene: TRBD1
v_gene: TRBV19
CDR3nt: TGTGCCAGTAGTATAGCACGACAGGGAGGCCAGCCCCAGCATTTT
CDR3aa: CASSIARQGGQPQHF